The sequence of this T cell receptor beta chain was determined in a study of blood T cell repertoires in COVID-19. On the study more broadly: Samples taken during acute and convalescent COVID-19 were collected in the United States, Italy and Spain.

Authors' analysis steps: Reference gene primers were amplified, and this amplification served to estimate nucleated cell counts. Libraries were prepared by immunoSEQ multiplex PCR; TCRdb keeps only in-frame clonotypes and omits some of them. V, J and clone size were drawn from that table, and D and trimming were deduced from the DNA. Of 200,000 to 300,000 clones in the sample, 86% were seen once. Two negative PCRs, clearance, or symptom resolution were required of recovered Cohort 3 donors. V lost 2 bases to trimming and J lost 6 bases; unmatched junction nucleotides: 9. Germline V gene lookup returns CDR1 MDHEN and CDR2 SYDVKM. CDR3 length: 16 residues.

This TCR derives from a woman in her fifties or sixties who had recovered from COVID-19. The sequenced material came from PBMCs or T cells enriched from blood (not recorded which). V gene TRBV28 combines with J gene TRBJ1-5; 8 bases align to TRBD1. The CDR3 DNA reads as TGTGCCAGCAGTTTAGAATCGGACAGGGTAAGTCAGCCCCAGCATTTT. This translates into CASSLESDRVSQPQHF.